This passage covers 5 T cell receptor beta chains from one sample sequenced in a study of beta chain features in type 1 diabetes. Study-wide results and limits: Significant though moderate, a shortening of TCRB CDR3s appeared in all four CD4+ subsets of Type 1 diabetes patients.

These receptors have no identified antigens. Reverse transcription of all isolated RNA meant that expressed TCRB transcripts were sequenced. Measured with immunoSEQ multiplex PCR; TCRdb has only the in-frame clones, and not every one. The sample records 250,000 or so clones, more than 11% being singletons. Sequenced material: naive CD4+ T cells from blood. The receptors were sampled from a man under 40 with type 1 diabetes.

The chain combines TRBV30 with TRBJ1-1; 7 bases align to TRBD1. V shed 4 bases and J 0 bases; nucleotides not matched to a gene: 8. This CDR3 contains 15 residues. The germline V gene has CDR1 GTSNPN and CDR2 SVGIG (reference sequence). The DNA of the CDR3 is TGTGCCTGGAAAAGGGTGGGACAGCTGAACACTGAAGCTTTCTTT. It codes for CAWKRVGQLNTEAFF. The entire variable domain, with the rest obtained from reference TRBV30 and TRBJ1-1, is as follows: SQTIHQWPATLVQPVGSPLSLECTVEGTSNPNLYWYRQAAGRGLQLLFYSVGIGQISSEVPQNLSASRPQDRQFILSSKKLLLSDSGFYLCAWKRVGQLNTEAFFGQGTRLTVV.

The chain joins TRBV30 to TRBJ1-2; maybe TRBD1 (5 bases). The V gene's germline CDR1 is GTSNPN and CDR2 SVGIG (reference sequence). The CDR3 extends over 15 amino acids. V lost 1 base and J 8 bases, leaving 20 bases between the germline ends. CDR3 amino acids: CAWSASRGYSGGYTF. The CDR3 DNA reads TGTGCCTGGAGTGCCTCTAGGGGCTATTCCGGAGGCTACACCTTC.

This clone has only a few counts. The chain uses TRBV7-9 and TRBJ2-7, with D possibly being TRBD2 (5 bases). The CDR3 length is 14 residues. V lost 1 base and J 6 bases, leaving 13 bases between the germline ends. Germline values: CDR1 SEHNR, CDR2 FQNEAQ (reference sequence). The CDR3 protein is CASSLVGGGREQYF. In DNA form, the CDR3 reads TGTGCCAGCAGCTTAGTAGGTGGAGGACGCGAGCAGTACTTC.

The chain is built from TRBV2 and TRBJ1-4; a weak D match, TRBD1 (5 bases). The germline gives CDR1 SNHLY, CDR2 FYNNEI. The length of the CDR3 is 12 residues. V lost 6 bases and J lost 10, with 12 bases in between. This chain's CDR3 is CASSPAGGKLFF. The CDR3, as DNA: TGTGCCAGCAGCCCTGCGGGGGGAAAACTGTTTTTT.

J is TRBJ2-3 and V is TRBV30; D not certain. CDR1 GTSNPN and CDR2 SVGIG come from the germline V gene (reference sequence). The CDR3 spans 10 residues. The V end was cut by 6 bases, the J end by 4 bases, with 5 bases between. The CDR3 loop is CACSSDTQYF. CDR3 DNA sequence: TGTGCCTGCTCTTCAGATACGCAGTATTTT. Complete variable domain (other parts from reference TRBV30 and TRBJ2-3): SQTIHQWPATLVQPVGSPLSLECTVEGTSNPNLYWYRQAAGRGLQLLFYSVGIGQISSEVPQNLSASRPQDRQFILSSKKLLLSDSGFYLCACSSDTQYFGPGTRLTVL.